This T cell receptor (beta chain) comes out of a study of OX40 agonist ivuxolimab in advanced cancers. Study background: Ivuxolimab doses were 0.01, 0.1, 0.3, 1.5, 3 or 10 mg/kg every 2 weeks.

Clones were sequenced by immunoSEQ multiplex PCR, and TCRdb holds only the in-frame ones, with some missing. The repertoire has some 15,000 clones, about four fifths of them found once; the top ten carry about 32%. With respect to this clone: What it recognizes is unknown.

Whole-study results and caveats: Researchers did not determine the expanded peripheral T cells' antigen specificity. Some of the nonresponding patients also showed low levels of normalized T-cell clonal expansion.

Germline CDR1 and CDR2: KGHSH and LQKENI. This CDR3 has 15 residues. Trimming removed 4 bases from V and 0 bases from J, with 12 bases in between. The chain couples TRBV18 to TRBJ2-5, with a weak D call TRBD1 (6 bases). The sequence was collected from an adult with an advanced solid tumor such as melanoma, head and neck, liver or kidney cancer. Sequences were derived from CD4+ or CD8+ T cells sorted from blood, sampled in a trial of the OX40 agonist ivuxolimab. The CDR3 loop is CASSRADRYQETQYF. CDR3 bases: TGTGCCAGCTCACGGGCGGACAGATACCAAGAGACCCAGTACTTC. Full variable domain (remainder filled in from reference TRBV18 and TRBJ2-5): NAGVMQNPRHLVRRRGQEARLRCSPMKGHSHVYWYRQLPEEGLKFMVYLQKENIIDESGMPKERFSAEFPKEGPSILRIQQVVRGDSAAYFCASSRADRYQETQYFGPGTRLLVL.